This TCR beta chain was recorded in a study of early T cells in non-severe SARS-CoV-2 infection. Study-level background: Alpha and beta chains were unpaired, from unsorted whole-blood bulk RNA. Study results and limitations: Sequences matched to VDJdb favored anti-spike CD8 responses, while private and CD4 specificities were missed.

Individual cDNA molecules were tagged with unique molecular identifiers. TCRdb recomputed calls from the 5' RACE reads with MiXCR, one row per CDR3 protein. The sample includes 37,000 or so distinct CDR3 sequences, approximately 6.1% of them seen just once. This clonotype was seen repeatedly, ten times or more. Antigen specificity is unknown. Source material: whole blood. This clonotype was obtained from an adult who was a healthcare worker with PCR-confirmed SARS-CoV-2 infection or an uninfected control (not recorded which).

CDR3 loop: CASSLAPDTSGELFF. The CDR3 bases are TGTGCCAGCAGCTTAGCGCCGGACACCAGCGGGGAGCTGTTTTTT. The chain is built from TRBV7-6 and TRBJ2-2, with D possibly matching TRBD1 (5 bases). Trimming removed 0 bases from V and 7 bases from J, with 12 bases in between. The CDR3 has 15 amino acids. Germline V gene data show CDR1 as SGHVS and CDR2 as FNYEAQ.